These 27 T cell receptor beta chains were sequenced from one sample in a study of T-cell memory formation after mild COVID-19. TCRdb re-derived calls from the 5' RACE reads in MiXCR, one entry per CDR3 protein. The table has over 150,000 distinct CDR3 sequences, roughly 13% seen once. The sample was PBMCs or a T cell subset sorted from them (not recorded which). Source of these receptors: a man younger than 30 who had mild COVID-19 (a few samples of this study predate the infection). Cell type and time point are not known.

This clonotype was counted ten times or more. The V call is TRBV5-5, the J call TRBJ2-5; TRBD1 matches 7 bases. Trimming removed 1 base from V and 2 bases from J; junction bases left unmatched: 2. CDR3 length: 14 residues. CDR1 is SGHKS and CDR2 is YYEKEE in the germline V gene (reference sequence). The CDR3 DNA reads TGTGCCAGCAGCTTGATGGGACAGCAAGAGACCCAGTACTTC. It codes for CASSLMGQQETQYF.

The chain recombines TRBV7-2 with TRBJ1-2; D may be TRBD1 (6 bases). Germline V gene sequence: CDR1 SGHTA, CDR2 FQGNSA. The CDR3 is 14 amino acids. With 5 bases removed from V and 4 bases from J, the gap between germline ends came to 14 bases. The CDR3 DNA reads as TGTGCCAGCAGCGTTCCGGGACACGGCTATGGCTACACCTTC. Residues: CASSVPGHGYGYTF.

This clonotype was seen more than once but under ten times. This chain links TRBV5-1 with TRBJ1-2; no reliable D call. CDR1 is SGHRS and CDR2 is YFSETQ in the germline V gene. The CDR3 is 13 residues long. The V end was cut by 0 bases, the J end by 10 bases, with 13 bases between. In nucleotides, the CDR3 is TGCGCCAGCAGCTTGGCTAGATCGGTTGACTACACCTTC. Residues: CASSLARSVDYTF.

This chain uses TRBV5-1 with TRBJ2-1; weak D call: TRBD2 (6 bases). Trimming took 0 bases from V and 9 from J, leaving 10 bases between them. The CDR3 is 13 amino acids. Germline lookup yields CDR1 SGHRS and CDR2 YFSETQ. The CDR3, as DNA: TGCGCCAGCAGCTTGGCCGGGAGAAGTGAGCAGTTCTTC. This encodes CASSLAGRSEQFF.

The sample holds many counts of this clonotype. The gene calls are TRBV20-1 and TRBJ1-2; D possibly corresponds to TRBD1 (5 bases). Germline V gene sequence: CDR1 DFQATT, CDR2 SNEGSKA (reference sequence). V dropped 0 bases and J dropped 4 bases, with 15 bases sitting between them. This CDR3 region has 15 residues. CDR3 sequence reads: CSARDWGGDLYGYTF. CDR3 in DNA: TGCAGTGCTAGAGATTGGGGCGGAGACCTCTATGGCTACACCTTC.

This clonotype was recorded many times. The gene calls are TRBV12-3 or TRBV12-4 and TRBJ2-3; possible D gene TRBD1, 5 bases. CDR3 length: 15 amino acids. V was pared by 7 bases and J by 2 bases, with 16 bases between. CDR3 in amino acids: CASIPERRDTDTQYF. The CDR3 coding sequence is TGTGCCAGCATTCCCGAACGCAGGGACACAGATACGCAGTATTTT.

This chain links TRBV24-1 with TRBJ2-5, with D tentatively TRBD1 (6 bases). Germline assignment: CDR1 KGHDR and CDR2 SFDVKD. Between the trimmed V and J ends, which lost 7 bases and 3 bases, there was a span of 14 bases. This CDR3 has 14 amino acids. The CDR3 region is CATRAAGEKETQYF. The CDR3 DNA is TGTGCCACCAGGGCGGCAGGGGAGAAAGAGACCCAGTACTTC.

This clonotype has only a few counts. V usage is TRBV4-3 and J usage is TRBJ2-1; a weak D match, TRBD2 (6 bases). CDR1 is LGHNA, CDR2 YSLEER, per germline. The CDR3 has 17 amino acids. V lost 4 bases and J 3 bases, leaving 19 bases between the germline ends. The CDR3 DNA sequence: TGCGCCAGCAGCCCCGAAGGGGCCGGGGGATTCTACAATGAGCAGTTCTTC. It encodes CASSPEGAGGFYNEQFF.

The sample holds many counts of this clonotype. The chain recombines TRBV3-1 with TRBJ2-3, with D possibly TRBD1 on 6 matching bases. The germline gives CDR1 LGHDT, CDR2 YNNKEL (reference sequence). This CDR3 has 16 amino acids. V gave up 1 base and J gave up 11 bases, with 22 bases separating them. This CDR3 reads CASSQVSLRQAQGQYF. As DNA, the CDR3 is TGTGCCAGCAGCCAAGTTTCACTTCGACAGGCCCAGGGGCAGTATTTT.

This clonotype was found a few times. The chain has TRBV2 and TRBJ2-1, with D perhaps given as TRBD1 or TRBD2 (5 bases each). The CDR3 contains 15 residues. V was pared by 1 base and J by 0 bases, with 7 bases between. Germline assignment: CDR1 SNHLY and CDR2 FYNNEI. The CDR3 is CASSEGDGSYNEQFF. For the CDR3, the DNA is TGTGCCAGCAGTGAAGGGGACGGCTCCTACAATGAGCAGTTCTTC.

This chain uses TRBV20-1 with TRBJ1-1; tentatively, D is TRBD1 (5 bases). The length of the CDR3 is 13 residues. Germline CDR1 reads DFQATT; CDR2 reads SNEGSKA (reference sequence). V was trimmed by 8 bases and J by 5 bases, leaving 18 bases between them. Here the CDR3 reads CSTSRRGTTEAFF. In DNA form, the CDR3 reads TGCAGTACATCCCGGAGGGGAACGACTGAAGCTTTCTTT.

This clonotype has more than one count but fewer than ten. The chain has TRBV7-2 and TRBJ1-1, with 8 positions matching TRBD1. Germline V CDR1 and CDR2: SGHTA, FQGNSA. This CDR3 comprises 14 residues. Trimming at V came to 5 bases and at J to 4 bases, leaving 6 bases not matched to a gene. CDR3: CASSLPGGFTEAFF. DNA of the CDR3: TGTGCCAGCAGCCTCCCAGGGGGCTTCACTGAAGCTTTCTTT.

This clonotype has more than one count but fewer than ten. CDR3 DNA sequence: TGCGCCAGCAGCTCAAGGGACGTCGAGGGCTACACCTTC. Translated: CASSSRDVEGYTF. This rearrangement joins TRBV4-1 to TRBJ1-2, with D possibly being TRBD1 (5 bases). The CDR3 is made up of 13 amino acids. The V gene lost 5 bases and the J gene lost 8 bases, with 15 bases spanning the gap. Germline CDR1 MGHRA, CDR2 YSYEKL.

V usage is TRBV6-2 or TRBV6-3 and J usage is TRBJ1-1; no reliable D call. In germline, CDR1 is MNHEY, CDR2 SVGEGT. V was pared by 6 bases and J by 4 bases, with 18 bases between. This CDR3 region has 15 residues. CDR3 coding DNA: TGTGCCAGCAGCCTGCACAACCCCGGGAGCACTGAAGCTTTCTTT. Translation: CASSLHNPGSTEAFF.

This clonotype was counted a few times. The V call is TRBV6-1, the J call TRBJ1-5; D is ambiguous. The CDR3 runs 14 residues. Germline V gives CDR1 MNHNS, CDR2 SASEGT. V was shortened by 7 bases and J by 1 base, with 11 bases between the two germline ends. The CDR3, as DNA: TGTGCCAGCAAGAGAAGGGAAAGCAATCAGCCCCAGCATTTT. Protein sequence: CASKRRESNQPQHF.

This chain connects TRBV7-2 to TRBJ2-1, with TRBD2 matching over 9 bases. The CDR3 covers 16 residues. The junction had 20 bases not matched to a gene; V was cut back by 5 bases and J by 15 bases. Germline V lookup: CDR1 SGHTA, CDR2 FQGNSA. The CDR3 is CASSPQRGAAESIRFF. In DNA, the CDR3 is TGTGCCAGCAGCCCCCAGCGGGGGGCGGCCGAGTCGATTCGGTTCTTC. Drawing the rest from reference TRBV7-2 and TRBJ2-1, the complete variable domain is GAGVSQSPSNKVTEKGKDVELRCDPISGHTALYWYRQSLGQGLEFLIYFQGNSAPDKSGLPSDRFSAERTGGSVSTLTIQRTQQEDSAVYLCASSPQRGAAESIRFFGPGTRLTVL.

The table lists this clonotype with a few counts. The CDR3 DNA follows: TGCGCCAGCAGCTTCAGAGGACGACAGGGGCGCTCACCCCTCCACTTT. It specifies CASSFRGRQGRSPLHF. The chain joins TRBV5-1 to TRBJ1-6, with 8 positions matching TRBD1. Looked up from germline, CDR1 is SGHRS and CDR2 is YFSETQ. V was clipped by 2 bases and J by 10 bases; unmatched bases: 11. The CDR3 has 16 amino acids.

V is TRBV10-3 and J is TRBJ2-1; the match to TRBD2 covers 8 bases. CDR3 length equals 14 residues. With 2 bases clipped from V and 5 bases from J, the junction kept 2 bases outside the gene matches. Germline loops: CDR1 ENHRY, CDR2 SYGVKD. CDR3 coding DNA: TGTGCCATCAGTGAGGCGGGGGGCCACAATGAGCAGTTCTTC. Its translation is CAISEAGGHNEQFF.

The V and J genes are TRBV6-5 and TRBJ1-2, with 7 bases fitting TRBD1. CDR3 length: 15 amino acids. The trim removed 5 bases at V and 7 bases at J, leaving 13 bases unmatched. The germline V gene has CDR1 MNHEY and CDR2 SVGAGI. The CDR3 nucleotides read TGTGCCAGCAGTCCTTCGACAGGGTCGGCGATTGGCTACACCTTC. It encodes CASSPSTGSAIGYTF.

The chain uses TRBV20-1 and TRBJ2-7; TRBD1 or TRBD2 may be the D gene (7 bases each). CDR1 and CDR2 (germline): DFQATT, SNEGSKA (reference sequence). The CDR3 extends over 13 amino acids. V shed 1 base and J shed 6 bases, with 13 bases lying between them. CDR3 loop: CSARAQGRGEQYF. In DNA, the CDR3 is TGCAGTGCTAGAGCACAGGGGAGGGGCGAGCAGTACTTC.

This clonotype was seen more than once but under ten times. The chain employs TRBV12-3 or TRBV12-4 and TRBJ1-1; no clear D gene. The CDR3 totals 12 residues. Trimming took off 3 bases at V and 6 bases at J, with 8 bases between the two ends. The CDR3 DNA reads as TGTGCCAGCAGTTTTCCTAACCCTGAAGCTTTCTTT. Protein sequence: CASSFPNPEAFF.

This chain uses TRBV20-1 with TRBJ2-5; D may be TRBD1 or TRBD2 (7 bases each). V was cut by 6 bases and J by 2 bases, with 13 bases left in between. The CDR3 has 13 amino acids. Germline CDR1 and CDR2: DFQATT and SNEGSKA (reference sequence). CDR3 residues: CSAGGTVQETQYF. The CDR3 nucleotides are TGCAGTGCGGGGGGGACAGTACAAGAGACCCAGTACTTC.

This clonotype was detected a few times. The genes are TRBV12-3 or TRBV12-4 and TRBJ2-3; D may be TRBD2 (7 bases). Trimming removed 8 bases from V and 4 bases from J, with 22 bases in between. CDR3 size: 16 residues. This CDR3 is CASALGGGRDADTQYF. The DNA of the CDR3 is TGTGCCAGCGCCCTGGGGGGGGGGCGGGACGCAGATACGCAGTATTTT.

The sample holds a few counts of this clonotype. V gene TRBV7-3 combines with J gene TRBJ2-6, with D perhaps matching TRBD2 (6 bases). The ends were cut back, 2 bases at V and 0 bases at J, with 32 bases in the middle. Germline CDR1 and CDR2: SGHTA and FQGTGA. The CDR3 spans 24 residues. As DNA, the CDR3 is TGTGCCAGCAGCTTAGACTTGATGCCGGCCCAATGGGGGGACTTATACTCTGGGGCCAACGTCCTGACTTTC. This codes for CASSLDLMPAQWGDLYSGANVLTF.

The rearrangement links TRBV6-2 or TRBV6-3 to TRBJ2-7; 7 bases match TRBD2. Trimming cost V 8 bases and J 2 bases; bases outside gene matches: 6. Germline lookup yields CDR1 MNHEY and CDR2 SVGEGT. The CDR3 consists of 13 residues. The CDR3 coding sequence is TGTGCCAGCTGCCGGGGAGGGGCCTACGAGCAGTACTTC. It specifies CASCRGGAYEQYF.

This clonotype was counted a few times. The rearrangement links TRBV7-6 to TRBJ2-2; D not certain. V was clipped by 1 base and J by 9 bases, with 9 bases between them. Germline CDR1 SGHVS, CDR2 FNYEAQ. The CDR3 is made up of 13 amino acids. The CDR3 sequence is CASSLGQNRELFF. DNA of the CDR3: TGTGCCAGCAGCTTAGGCCAGAACCGGGAGCTGTTTTTT.

This clonotype showed up just a few times. The CDR3 sequence is CSARVQNTGELFF. CDR3 sequence (DNA): TGCAGTGCTAGAGTTCAGAACACCGGGGAGCTGTTTTTT. The chain is built from TRBV20-1 and TRBJ2-2; D gene uncertain. The CDR3 loop spans 13 amino acids. The germline V gene encodes CDR1 DFQATT and CDR2 SNEGSKA (reference sequence). Trimming pared 1 base from V and 1 base from J, leaving 4 bases between.